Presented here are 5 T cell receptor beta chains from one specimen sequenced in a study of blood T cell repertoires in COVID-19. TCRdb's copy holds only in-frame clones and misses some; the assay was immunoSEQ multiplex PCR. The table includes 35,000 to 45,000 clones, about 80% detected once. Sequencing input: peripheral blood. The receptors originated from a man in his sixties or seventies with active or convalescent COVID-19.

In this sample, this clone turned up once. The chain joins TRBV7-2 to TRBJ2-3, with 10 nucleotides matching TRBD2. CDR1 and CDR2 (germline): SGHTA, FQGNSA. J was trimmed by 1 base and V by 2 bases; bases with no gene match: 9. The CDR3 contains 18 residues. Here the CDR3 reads CASSLFGTGTSGTDTQYF. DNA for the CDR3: TGTGCCAGCAGCTTATTTGGTACCGGGACTAGCGGCACAGATACGCAGTATTTT.

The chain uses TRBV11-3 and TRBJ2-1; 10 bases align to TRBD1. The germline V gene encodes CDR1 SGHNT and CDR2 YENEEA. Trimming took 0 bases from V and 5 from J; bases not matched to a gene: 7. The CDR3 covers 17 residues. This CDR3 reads CASSLEFGTGEDNEQFF. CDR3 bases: TGTGCCAGCAGCTTAGAGTTTGGGACAGGGGAGGACAATGAGCAGTTCTTC.

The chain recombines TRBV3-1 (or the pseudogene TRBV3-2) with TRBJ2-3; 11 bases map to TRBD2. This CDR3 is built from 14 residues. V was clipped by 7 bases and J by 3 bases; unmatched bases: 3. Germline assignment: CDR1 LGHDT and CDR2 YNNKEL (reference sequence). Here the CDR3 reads CASTLAGATDTQYF. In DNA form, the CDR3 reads TGTGCCAGCACACTAGCGGGGGCGACAGATACGCAGTATTTT.

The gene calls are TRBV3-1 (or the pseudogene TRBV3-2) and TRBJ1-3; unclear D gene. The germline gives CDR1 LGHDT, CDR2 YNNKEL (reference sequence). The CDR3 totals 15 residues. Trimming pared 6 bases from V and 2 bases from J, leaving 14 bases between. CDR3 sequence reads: CASRATASAGNTIYF. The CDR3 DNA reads TGTGCCAGCAGGGCAACAGCCTCCGCTGGAAACACCATATATTTT.

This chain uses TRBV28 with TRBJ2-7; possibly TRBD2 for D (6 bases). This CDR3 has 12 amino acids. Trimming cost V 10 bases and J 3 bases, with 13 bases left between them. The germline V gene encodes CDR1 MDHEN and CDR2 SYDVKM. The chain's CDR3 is CAIGGFRYEQYF. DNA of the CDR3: TGTGCCATCGGGGGTTTTCGCTACGAGCAGTACTTC.